This paragraph covers one TCR beta chain sequence. Trimming took 4 bases from V and 2 from J, leaving 17 bases between them. CDR1 is SQVTM and CDR2 is ANQGSEA in the germline V gene. The length of the CDR3 is 15 residues. The data were taken from a study of response to subunit inactivated influenza vaccine. TCRdb itself ran the RT-PCR reads through MiXCR, one entry per CDR3 protein. The sample has approximately 500,000 distinct CDR3 sequences; 20% to 25% are singletons. These data were likewise used in another study, on T cells expressing NK-cell markers. Turning to that study: cDNA encoding TCR beta was synthesized via 5'RACE template switching incorporating UMIs. A few donors likewise had their CD3+CD56-NKG2C+ fraction led by these clonotypes. It is unclear if expanded NKG2C-expressing clones target HCMV antigens.

The source material was CD4+ T cells sorted from PBMCs, sampled approximately 13 days after vaccination. The rearrangement joins TRBV29-1 to TRBJ1-1; TRBD1 is a possible D gene (6 bases). The receptor comes from a man aged 50-59 years who received an inactivated influenza vaccine. The CDR3 DNA follows: TGCAGCGTTGCGGATTACGGGACACATAACACTGAAGCTTTCTTT. It codes for CSVADYGTHNTEAFF.